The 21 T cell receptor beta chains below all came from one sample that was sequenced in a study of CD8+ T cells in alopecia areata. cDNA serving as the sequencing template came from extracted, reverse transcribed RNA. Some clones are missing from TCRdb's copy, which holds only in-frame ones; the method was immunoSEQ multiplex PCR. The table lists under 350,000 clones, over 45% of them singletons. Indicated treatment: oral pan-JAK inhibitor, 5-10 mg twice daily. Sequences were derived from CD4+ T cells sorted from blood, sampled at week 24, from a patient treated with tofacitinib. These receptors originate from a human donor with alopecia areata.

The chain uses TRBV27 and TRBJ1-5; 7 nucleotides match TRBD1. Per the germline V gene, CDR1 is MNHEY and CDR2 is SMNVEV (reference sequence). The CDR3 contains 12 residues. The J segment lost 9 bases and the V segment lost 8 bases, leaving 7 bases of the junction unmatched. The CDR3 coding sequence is TGTGCCAGCCGCACAGGGGAAGCGCCCCAGCATTTT. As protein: CASRTGEAPQHF.

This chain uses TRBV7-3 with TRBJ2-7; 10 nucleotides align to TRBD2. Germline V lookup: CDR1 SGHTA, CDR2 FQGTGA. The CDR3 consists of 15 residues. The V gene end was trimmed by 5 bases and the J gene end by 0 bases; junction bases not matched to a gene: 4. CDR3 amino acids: CASSPSGGSSYEQYF. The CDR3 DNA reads TGTGCCAGCAGCCCTAGCGGGGGAAGCTCCTACGAGCAGTACTTC.

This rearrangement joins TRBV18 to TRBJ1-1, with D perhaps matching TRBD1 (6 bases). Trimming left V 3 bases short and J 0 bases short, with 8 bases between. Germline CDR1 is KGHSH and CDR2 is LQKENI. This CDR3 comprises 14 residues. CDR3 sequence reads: CASSPGAMNTEAFF. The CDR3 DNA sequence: TGTGCCAGCTCACCGGGGGCGATGAACACTGAAGCTTTCTTT. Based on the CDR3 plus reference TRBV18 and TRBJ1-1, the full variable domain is NAGVMQNPRHLVRRRGQEARLRCSPMKGHSHVYWYRQLPEEGLKFMVYLQKENIIDESGMPKERFSAEFPKEGPSILRIQQVVRGDSAAYFCASSPGAMNTEAFFGQGTRLTVV.

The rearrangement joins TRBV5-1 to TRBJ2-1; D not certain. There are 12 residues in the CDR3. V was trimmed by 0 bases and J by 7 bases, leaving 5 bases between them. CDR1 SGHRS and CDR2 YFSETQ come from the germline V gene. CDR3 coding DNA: TGCGCCAGCAGCTTGGCTTCTAATGAGCAGTTCTTC. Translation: CASSLASNEQFF.

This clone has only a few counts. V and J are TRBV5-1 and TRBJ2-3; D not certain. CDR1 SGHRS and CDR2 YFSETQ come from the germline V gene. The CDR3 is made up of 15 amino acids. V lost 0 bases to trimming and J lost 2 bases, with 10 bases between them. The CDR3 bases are TGCGCCAGCAGCTTGGGCGGTGGGGTCACAGATACGCAGTATTTT. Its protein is CASSLGGGVTDTQYF.

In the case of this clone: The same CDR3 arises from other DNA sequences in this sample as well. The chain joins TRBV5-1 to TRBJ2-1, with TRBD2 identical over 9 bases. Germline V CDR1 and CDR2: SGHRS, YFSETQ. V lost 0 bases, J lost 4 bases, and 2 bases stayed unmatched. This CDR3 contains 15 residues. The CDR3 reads CASSLASGVYNEQFF. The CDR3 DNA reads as TGCGCCAGCAGCTTGGCTAGCGGGGTGTACAATGAGCAGTTCTTC.

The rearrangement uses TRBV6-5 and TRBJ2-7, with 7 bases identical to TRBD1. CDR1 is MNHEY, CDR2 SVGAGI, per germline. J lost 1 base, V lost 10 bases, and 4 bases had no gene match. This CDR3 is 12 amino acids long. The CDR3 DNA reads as TGTGCCACCAGGGACAGATCCTACGAGCAGTACTTC. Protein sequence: CATRDRSYEQYF.

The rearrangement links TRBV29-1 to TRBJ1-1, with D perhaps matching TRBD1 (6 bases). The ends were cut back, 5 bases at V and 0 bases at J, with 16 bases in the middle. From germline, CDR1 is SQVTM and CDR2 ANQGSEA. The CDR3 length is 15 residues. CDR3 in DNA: TGCAGCGTTCACGACAGGTTTAGAGTGAACACTGAAGCTTTCTTT. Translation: CSVHDRFRVNTEAFF.

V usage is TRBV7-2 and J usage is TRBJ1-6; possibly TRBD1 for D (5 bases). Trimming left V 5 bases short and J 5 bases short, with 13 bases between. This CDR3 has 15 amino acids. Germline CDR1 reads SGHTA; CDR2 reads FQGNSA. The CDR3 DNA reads TGTGCCAGCAGCAACCAGGGAGGCAATAATTCACCCCTCCACTTT. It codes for CASSNQGGNNSPLHF.

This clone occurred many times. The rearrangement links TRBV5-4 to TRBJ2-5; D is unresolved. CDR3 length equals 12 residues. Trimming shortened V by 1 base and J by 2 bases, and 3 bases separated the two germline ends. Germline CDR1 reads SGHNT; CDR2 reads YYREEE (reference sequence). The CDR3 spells CASSLQQETQYF. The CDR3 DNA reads TGTGCCAGCAGCTTGCAGCAAGAGACCCAGTACTTC.

The CDR3 nucleotides read TGTGCCAGCAGCTTAAGACGGAGTCCTGAAGCTTTCTTT. Its protein product is CASSLRRSPEAFF. This chain joins TRBV11-2 and TRBJ1-1; no clear D. The CDR3 is 13 amino acids. CDR1 and CDR2 (germline): SGHAT, FQNNGV. The V end was cut by 2 bases, the J end by 6 bases, with 10 bases between.

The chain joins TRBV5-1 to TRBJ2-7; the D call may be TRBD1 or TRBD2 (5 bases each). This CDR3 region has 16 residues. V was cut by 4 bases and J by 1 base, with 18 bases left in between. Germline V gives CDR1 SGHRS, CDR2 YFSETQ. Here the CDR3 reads CASSRDGSLSSYEQYF. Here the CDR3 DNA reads TGCGCCAGCAGCCGGGACGGCTCCTTGAGTTCCTACGAGCAGTACTTC. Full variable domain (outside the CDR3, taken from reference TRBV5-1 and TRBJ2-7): KAGVTQTPRYLIKTRGQQVTLSCSPISGHRSVSWYQQTPGQGLQFLFEYFSETQRNKGNFPGRFSGRQFSNSRSEMNVSTLELGDSALYLCASSRDGSLSSYEQYFGPGTRLTVT.

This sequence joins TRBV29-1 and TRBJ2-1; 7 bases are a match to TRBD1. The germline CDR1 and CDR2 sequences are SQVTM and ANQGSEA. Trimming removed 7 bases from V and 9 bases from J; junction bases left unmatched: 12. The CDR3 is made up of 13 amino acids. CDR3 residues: CSDANRGQGEQFF. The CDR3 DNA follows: TGCAGCGACGCGAACAGGGGCCAGGGTGAGCAGTTCTTC.

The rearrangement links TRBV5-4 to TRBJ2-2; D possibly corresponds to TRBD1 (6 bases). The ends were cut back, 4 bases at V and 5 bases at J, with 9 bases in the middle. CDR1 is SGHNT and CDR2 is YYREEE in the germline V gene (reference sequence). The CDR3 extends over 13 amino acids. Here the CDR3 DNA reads TGTGCCAGCAGCCGAACAGGGACCGGGGAGCTGTTTTTT. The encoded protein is CASSRTGTGELFF. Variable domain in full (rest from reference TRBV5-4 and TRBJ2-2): ETGVTQSPTHLIKTRGQQVTLRCSSQSGHNTVSWYQQALGQGPQFIFQYYREEENGRGNFPPRFSGLQFPNYSSELNVNALELDDSALYLCASSRTGTGELFFGEGSRLTVL.

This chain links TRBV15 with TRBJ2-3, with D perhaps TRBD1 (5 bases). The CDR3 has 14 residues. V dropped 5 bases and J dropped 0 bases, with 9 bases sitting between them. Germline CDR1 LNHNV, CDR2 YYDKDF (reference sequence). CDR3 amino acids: CATSADRSTDTQYF. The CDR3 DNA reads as TGTGCCACCAGCGCCGACAGAAGCACAGATACGCAGTATTTT.

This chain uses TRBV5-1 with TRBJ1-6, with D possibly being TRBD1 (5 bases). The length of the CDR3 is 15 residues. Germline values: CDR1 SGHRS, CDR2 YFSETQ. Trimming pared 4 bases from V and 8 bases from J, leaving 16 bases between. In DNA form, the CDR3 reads TGCGCCAGCAGCCCAGGGCCGGGTTCGGATTCACCCCTCCACTTT. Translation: CASSPGPGSDSPLHF.

CDR3 in amino acids: CASSKLLTGAYGYTF. The CDR3 DNA sequence: TGTGCCAGCAGCAAACTGCTGACAGGGGCCTATGGCTACACCTTC. This chain links TRBV7-9 with TRBJ1-2; 8 positions agree with TRBD1. Germline CDR1 reads SEHNR; CDR2 reads FQNEAQ (reference sequence). The CDR3 is 15 residues long. The ends lost 5 bases at V and 4 bases at J; junction bases unmatched: 9.

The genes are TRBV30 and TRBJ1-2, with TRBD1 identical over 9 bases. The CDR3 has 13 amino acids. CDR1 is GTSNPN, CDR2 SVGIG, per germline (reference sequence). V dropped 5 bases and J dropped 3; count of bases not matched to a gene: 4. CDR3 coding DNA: TGTGCCTGGCGGGACAGGGTGGACTATGGCTACACCTTC. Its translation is CAWRDRVDYGYTF.

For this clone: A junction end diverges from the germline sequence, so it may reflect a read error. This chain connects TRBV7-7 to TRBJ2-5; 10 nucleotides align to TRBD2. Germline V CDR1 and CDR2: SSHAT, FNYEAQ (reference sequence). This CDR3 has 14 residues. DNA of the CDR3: TGTGCTAGCAGCTTAGCGGGGGGCGTGGTGACCCAGTACTTC. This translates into CASSLAGGVVTQYF.

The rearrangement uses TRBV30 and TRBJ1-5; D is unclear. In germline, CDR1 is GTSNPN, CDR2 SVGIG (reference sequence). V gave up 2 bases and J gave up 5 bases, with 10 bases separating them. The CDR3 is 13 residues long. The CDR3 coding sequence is TGTGCCTGGAGTCCCCACTCGCATCAGCCCCAGCATTTT. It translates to CAWSPHSHQPQHF.

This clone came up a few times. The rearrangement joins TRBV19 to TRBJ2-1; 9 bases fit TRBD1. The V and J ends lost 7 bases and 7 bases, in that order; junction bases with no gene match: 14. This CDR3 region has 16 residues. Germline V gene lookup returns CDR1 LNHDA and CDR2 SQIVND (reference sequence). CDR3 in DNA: TGTGCCAGTACCACCCCCCATGGGACAGGGTTGAATGAGCAGTTCTTC. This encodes CASTTPHGTGLNEQFF.